This passage covers 27 T cell receptor beta chains from one sample sequenced in a study of cytomegalovirus exposure and HLA in healthy donors (dated by TCRdb to between 2016 and 2019). Library generation was performed with the immunoSEQ multiplex PCR assay. For the multiplex PCR, a mixture combining 60 forward primers for TCR Vbeta segments and 13 reverse primers for TCR Jbeta segments was used. TCRdb took this table from immuneACCESS and kept in-frame rearrangements with V and J called. Such tables lack part of the clones; where checked against another copy, unresolved V genes explain under half of the gap, and the rest is unexplained. The sample profile shows over 150,000 clones; about four fifths of them were found once. The ten largest clones represent less than 9% of the sample. Sequenced: PBMCs. These receptors originate from a male donor in good health and CMV-seropositive.

The chain recombines TRBV7-9 with TRBJ2-2; D call uncertain. Trimming stripped 6 bases from V and 1 base from J, with 9 bases between. CDR3 length equals 14 residues. Germline CDR1 and CDR2: SEHNR and FQNEAQ (reference sequence). CDR3 in DNA: TGTGCCAGCAGTCCACTACGGAACACCGGGGAGCTGTTTTTT. This gives the protein CASSPLRNTGELFF.

V usage is TRBV6-1 and J usage is TRBJ1-1; D is undetermined. V was pared by 9 bases and J by 0 bases, with 17 bases between. The CDR3 contains 15 residues. CDR1 and CDR2 from the germline V gene are MNHNS and SASEGT. CDR3 loop: CASEARRRLNTEAFF. The CDR3 region has the DNA TGTGCCAGTGAGGCTAGACGGAGACTGAACACTGAAGCTTTCTTT.

CDR3 nucleotides: TGTGCCAGCAGCTTCGTGGGGCAGGGAAATCAGCCCCAGCATTTT. This translates into CASSFVGQGNQPQHF. V gene TRBV7-2 combines with J gene TRBJ1-5, with D possibly TRBD1 on 5 matching bases. V lost 3 bases, J lost 4 bases, and 13 bases lay in between. From germline, CDR1 is SGHTA and CDR2 FQGNSA. The CDR3 length is 15 residues.

This clone was detected once. The chain has TRBV6-5 and TRBJ2-3; 7 nucleotides agree with TRBD1. J gave up 0 bases and V 7 bases, and 4 bases lay outside the gene matches. The CDR3 totals 14 residues. Germline CDR1 MNHEY, CDR2 SVGAGI. CDR3 bases: TGTGCCAGCATTGGGGACAGTAGCACAGATACGCAGTATTTT. This gives the protein CASIGDSSTDTQYF.

The chain links TRBV4-1 to TRBJ2-1, with 10 bases lining up with TRBD2. Trimming took 5 bases from V and 4 from J; bases not matched to a gene: 8. The V gene's germline CDR1 is MGHRA and CDR2 YSYEKL. This CDR3 spans 16 amino acids. The DNA for the CDR3 is TGCGCCAGCAGCAGCTCCGGACTAGCGGAGTACAATGAGCAGTTCTTC. The encoded protein is CASSSSGLAEYNEQFF.

The chain recombines TRBV6-6 with TRBJ2-1; D gene uncertain. V gave up 2 bases and J gave up 10 bases, with 6 bases separating them. Germline loops: CDR1 MNHNY, CDR2 SVGAGI (reference sequence). The CDR3 loop spans 11 amino acids. CDR3 coding DNA: TGTGCCAGCAGTTACGCCGCGGAGCAGTTCTTC. Protein product: CASSYAAEQFF.

This chain joins TRBV5-1 and TRBJ1-2; D may be TRBD1 (6 bases). In germline, CDR1 is SGHRS, CDR2 YFSETQ. The CDR3 length is 15 residues. V was cut by 0 bases and J by 5 bases, with 14 bases left in between. CDR3 nucleotides: TGCGCCAGCAGCTTGGCCTTCGGACAGCAGTATGGCTACACCTTC. Residues: CASSLAFGQQYGYTF.

The rearrangement links TRBV7-9 to TRBJ1-1, with D unclear. This CDR3 is 13 amino acids long. Germline loops: CDR1 SEHNR, CDR2 FQNEAQ (reference sequence). Trimming removed 10 bases from V and 1 base from J, with 13 bases in between. This chain's CDR3 is CATRLEENTEAFF. The DNA of the CDR3 is TGTGCCACCCGATTAGAGGAGAACACTGAAGCTTTCTTT.

The chain links TRBV7-2 to TRBJ2-1; D gene ambiguous. CDR1 is SGHTA, CDR2 FQGNSA, per germline. This CDR3 contains 15 residues. The V end was cut by 7 bases, the J end by 6 bases, with 19 bases between. The CDR3 loop is CASILRGTTPNEQFF. In nucleotides, the CDR3 is TGTGCCAGCATCCTTCGAGGTACCACACCCAATGAGCAGTTCTTC.

CDR3 sequence reads: CASSLATVDRKNSPLHF. The CDR3 DNA reads as TGTGCCAGCAGCTTGGCCACCGTCGACAGGAAGAATTCACCCCTCCACTTT. The V and J genes are TRBV5-8 and TRBJ1-6; tentatively, D is TRBD1 (6 bases). The CDR3 consists of 17 residues. V lost 0 bases and J 7 bases, leaving 17 bases between the germline ends. CDR1 SGHTS and CDR2 YDEGEE come from the germline V gene. The full variable domain, with the rest looked up from reference TRBV5-8 and TRBJ1-6, is EAGVTQSPTHLIKTRGQQATLRCSPISGHTSVYWYQQALGLGLQFLLWYDEGEERNRGNFPPRFSGRQFPNYSSELNVNALELEDSALYLCASSLATVDRKNSPLHFGNGTRLTVT.

This clone was seen more than once but under ten times. This rearrangement joins TRBV6-1 to TRBJ1-5, with 7 bases lining up with TRBD1. The germline V gene encodes CDR1 MNHNS and CDR2 SASEGT. V was clipped by 5 bases and J by 5 bases; unmatched bases: 3. This CDR3 comprises 13 residues. The CDR3 region has the DNA TGTGCCAGCAGTTATACAGGGGATCAGCCCCAGCATTTT. Translated, it gives CASSYTGDQPQHF.

V usage is TRBV27 and J usage is TRBJ2-1; 7 bases are shared with TRBD1. Trimming cost V 2 bases and J 3 bases; bases outside gene matches: 4. The length of the CDR3 is 15 residues. The germline gives CDR1 MNHEY, CDR2 SMNVEV (reference sequence). The DNA of the CDR3 is TGTGCCAGCAGTTTAGAGGGGGCGATCTACAATGAGCAGTTCTTC. This encodes CASSLEGAIYNEQFF.

The CDR3 loop reads CASSPGTGGPNYGYTF. CDR3 bases: TGTGCCAGCAGCCCAGGGACAGGGGGCCCTAACTATGGCTACACCTTC. The V call is TRBV7-2, the J call TRBJ1-2; TRBD1 agrees at 12 bases. Looked up from germline, CDR1 is SGHTA and CDR2 is FQGNSA. J was trimmed by 0 bases and V by 5 bases; bases with no gene match: 4. The CDR3 sequence is 16 residues long.

The chain employs TRBV7-2 and TRBJ1-2; D unclear. Germline V gene sequence: CDR1 SGHTA, CDR2 FQGNSA. V shed 5 bases and J shed 3 bases, with 19 bases lying between them. The CDR3 sequence is 16 residues long. The CDR3 nucleotides are TGTGCCAGCAGCCAACCCGGGATCCTACTCGACTATGGCTACACCTTC. Translating gives CASSQPGILLDYGYTF.

The chain joins TRBV30 to TRBJ2-1, with D perhaps TRBD2 (7 bases). Germline-derived CDR1 and CDR2 are GTSNPN and SVGIG (reference sequence). The V end was cut by 8 bases, the J end by 6 bases, with 23 bases between. The CDR3 is 15 amino acids. CDR3 DNA sequence: TGTGCCACTCGGGGGGCCTCCAGGCCACTCAATGAGCAGTTCTTC. Protein product: CATRGASRPLNEQFF.

A single count supports this clone. The chain joins TRBV6-5 to TRBJ2-1, with 8 bases matching TRBD2. This CDR3 comprises 14 residues. Germline V CDR1 and CDR2: MNHEY, SVGAGI. J was trimmed by 8 bases and V by 2 bases; bases with no gene match: 5. CDR3 amino acids: CASSYAPGGDEQFF. CDR3 nucleotide sequence: TGTGCCAGCAGTTACGCGCCGGGGGGGGATGAGCAGTTCTTC.

The rearrangement uses TRBV6-5 and TRBJ2-3, with TRBD2 as a possible D gene (6 bases). Trimming took off 2 bases at V and 2 bases at J, with 11 bases between the two ends. Germline assignment: CDR1 MNHEY and CDR2 SVGAGI. This CDR3 spans 15 amino acids. The CDR3 spells CASSYGGRPTDTQYF. The CDR3 DNA reads as TGTGCCAGCAGTTACGGGGGGAGACCCACAGATACGCAGTATTTT.

This clone showed up just once. The rearrangement links TRBV9 to TRBJ2-3; TRBD2 agrees at 11 bases. CDR1 and CDR2 from the germline V gene are SGDLS and YYNGEE. The CDR3 loop spans 16 amino acids. V dropped 1 base and J dropped 3; count of bases not matched to a gene: 4. CDR3 amino acids: CASSVISGGVTDTQYF. The DNA of the CDR3 is TGTGCCAGCAGCGTAATTAGCGGGGGGGTGACAGATACGCAGTATTTT.

The gene calls are TRBV2 and TRBJ1-2, with D tentatively TRBD1 (5 bases). V lost 7 bases and J lost 7, with 13 bases in between. The CDR3 consists of 12 residues. Germline values: CDR1 SNHLY, CDR2 FYNNEI. The CDR3 sequence: CASTQGPSGYTF. The CDR3 DNA follows: TGTGCCAGCACCCAGGGCCCCTCTGGCTACACCTTC.

The CDR3 reads CASIDPKRGYNEQFF. The DNA for the CDR3 is TGTGCCAGCATCGACCCAAAGCGGGGTTACAATGAGCAGTTCTTC. This rearrangement joins TRBV6-1 to TRBJ2-1, with 7 bases matching TRBD2. There are 15 residues in the CDR3. The V segment lost 7 bases and the J segment 4 bases; nucleotides outside the gene matches: 10. Germline V gene sequence: CDR1 MNHNS, CDR2 SASEGT.

This clone was picked up a small number of times. This chain links TRBV4-3 with TRBJ1-1; D unresolved. This CDR3 has 15 amino acids. Between the trimmed V and J ends, which lost 1 base and 3 bases, there was a span of 12 bases. Germline CDR1 reads LGHNA; CDR2 reads YSLEER. The CDR3 reads CASSQVDSVYTEAFF. CDR3 coding DNA: TGCGCCAGCAGCCAAGTCGATTCGGTGTACACTGAAGCTTTCTTT.

The genes are TRBV5-1 and TRBJ1-2; D is unresolved. CDR1 and CDR2 from the germline V gene are SGHRS and YFSETQ. Between the trimmed V and J ends, which lost 1 base and 8 bases, there was a span of 12 bases. The CDR3 runs to 13 residues. Written as DNA, the CDR3 is TGCGCCAGCAGCTTGAGCTACAGTCGGGGCTACACCTTC. It yields the protein CASSLSYSRGYTF.

The J gene is TRBJ1-2, the V gene TRBV9; D gene ambiguous. CDR3 length equals 15 residues. The germline V and J ends were trimmed by 4 bases and 7 bases, with 20 bases remaining between them. Germline lookup yields CDR1 SGDLS and CDR2 YYNGEE. Here the CDR3 DNA reads TGTGCCAGCAGCCCCTCCGTGGAGCCTAGTGGTGGCTACACCTTC. Translated: CASSPSVEPSGGYTF.

The V gene is TRBV5-1, the J gene TRBJ2-3; 8 bases map to TRBD2. Unmatched junction bases numbered 16, after V lost 4 bases and J lost 9 bases. CDR3 size: 16 residues. Germline V gene lookup returns CDR1 SGHRS and CDR2 YFSETQ. The CDR3 coding sequence is TGCGCCAGCAGCCTAGAACTAGCGGCGGTACTACGAACGCAGTATTTT. Amino acid sequence: CASSLELAAVLRTQYF.

The chain uses TRBV29-1 and TRBJ2-7; TRBD1 agrees at 8 bases. CDR3 length: 14 residues. CDR1 SQVTM and CDR2 ANQGSEA come from the germline V gene. With 4 bases clipped from V and 9 bases from J, the junction kept 14 bases outside the gene matches. CDR3 sequence reads: CSVVTAWAQGGQYF. The CDR3 bases are TGCAGCGTTGTTACAGCCTGGGCACAGGGGGGGCAGTACTTC.

This clone was detected once. CDR3 bases: TGCAGCGTAGGACAGGGGGCCGCCTCCTACGAGCAGTACTTC. Residues: CSVGQGAASYEQYF. This chain links TRBV29-1 with TRBJ2-7; 11 bases map to TRBD1. Germline V CDR1 and CDR2: SQVTM, ANQGSEA. The CDR3 totals 14 residues. J was trimmed by 0 bases and V by 6 bases; bases with no gene match: 4.

The CDR3 DNA reads TGTGCCAGCTTGGAGGGCCAGGAGACCCAGTACTTC. It codes for CASLEGQETQYF. V and J are TRBV2 and TRBJ2-5, with D tentatively TRBD2 (6 bases). The CDR3 consists of 12 residues. Trimming pared 8 bases from V and 5 bases from J, leaving 12 bases between. CDR1 is SNHLY, CDR2 FYNNEI, per germline. The full variable domain, with the rest looked up from reference TRBV2 and TRBJ2-5, is EPEVTQTPSHQVTQMGQEVILRCVPISNHLYFYWYRQILGQKVEFLVSFYNNEISEKSEIFDDQFSVERPDGSNFTLKIRSTKLEDSAMYFCASLEGQETQYFGPGTRLLVL.